A single sample gave rise to the 15 T cell receptor beta chains below, sequenced in a study of T cells in Graves' hyperthyroidism and ophthalmopathy. Researchers amplified the TCR beta CDR3 regions from RNA transcripts. The study used the HTBI primer set for a first-round RT-PCR of the TCR CDR3. TCRdb passed the multiplex PCR reads through MiXCR, listing each CDR3 protein once. Of fewer than 550,000 distinct CDR3 sequences in the sample, 15% to 18% were seen once. Sequenced input: blood. All receptors derive from a woman aged 18-29 years with Graves' hyperthyroidism.

Many counts were recorded for this clonotype. The chain joins TRBV7-9 to TRBJ1-6; maybe TRBD1 (5 bases). The CDR3 totals 14 residues. Between the trimmed V and J ends, which lost 4 bases and 8 bases, there was a span of 12 bases. From germline, CDR1 is SEHNR and CDR2 FQNEAQ (reference sequence). The CDR3 here is CASSSGAGYSPLHF. CDR3 in DNA: TGTGCCAGCAGCTCCGGGGCCGGGTATTCACCCCTCCACTTT. The variable domain in full, completed from reference TRBV7-9 and TRBJ1-6, reads DTGVSQNPRHKITKRGQNVTFRCDPISEHNRLYWYRQTLGQGPEFLTYFQNEAQLEKSRLLSDRFSAERPKGSFSTLEIQRTEQGDSAMYLCASSSGAGYSPLHFGNGTRLTVT.

This clonotype was seen repeatedly, ten times or more. This rearrangement joins TRBV12-5 to TRBJ1-6; D call uncertain. V gave up 1 base and J gave up 11 bases, with 6 bases separating them. Per germline, CDR1 LGHNT and CDR2 FRNRAP. The CDR3 totals 12 residues. The CDR3: CASGLGATPLHF. In DNA, the CDR3 is TGTGCTAGTGGTTTGGGAGCAACACCCCTCCACTTT.

This clonotype was counted ten times or more. The chain links TRBV7-3 to TRBJ2-1, with D possibly called TRBD1 or TRBD2 (6 bases each). V dropped 6 bases and J dropped 8 bases, with 23 bases sitting between them. Germline V gene sequence: CDR1 SGHTA, CDR2 FQGTGA. The CDR3 length is 16 residues. The CDR3 DNA sequence: TGTGCCAGCAGTCTGGGGGCGGGGACCAGTGGGGATGAGCAGTTCTTC. Protein sequence: CASSLGAGTSGDEQFF.

This clonotype was seen at least ten times. The chain has TRBV11-2 and TRBJ2-7, with D possibly being TRBD2 (6 bases). The CDR3 consists of 14 residues. Trimming took off 4 bases at V and 6 bases at J, with 16 bases between the two ends. Germline CDR1 is SGHAT and CDR2 is FQNNGV. CDR3 sequence: CASSSPGGASEQYF. CDR3 sequence (DNA): TGTGCCAGCAGCTCGCCGGGCGGGGCGAGCGAGCAGTACTTC.

This clonotype appeared many times. The chain recombines TRBV19 with TRBJ2-2; no clear D gene. CDR1 and CDR2 from the germline V gene are LNHDA and SQIVND (reference sequence). Trimming took 2 bases from V and 5 from J, leaving 9 bases between them. The CDR3 is made up of 14 amino acids. In DNA form, the CDR3 reads TGTGCCAGTAGTATAAACGAGTGGACCGGGGAGCTGTTTTTT. This translates into CASSINEWTGELFF.

The V and J genes are TRBV19 and TRBJ2-5; TRBD1 might be the D (8 bases). The CDR3 has 15 amino acids. Deletions cut 1 base from V and 4 bases from J, with 13 bases between. CDR1 LNHDA and CDR2 SQIVND come from the germline V gene (reference sequence). The CDR3: CASSIGQGRGETQYF. The CDR3 nucleotides read TGTGCCAGTAGTATAGGACAGGGGAGGGGAGAGACCCAGTACTTC.

Many counts were recorded for this clonotype. The CDR3 DNA follows: TGTGTCTCTGGGACAGGCAATCAGCCCCAGCATTTT. Translated: CVSGTGNQPQHF. The gene calls are TRBV28 and TRBJ1-5; 7 bases are a match to TRBD1. Germline CDR1 MDHEN, CDR2 SYDVKM. The CDR3 is 12 residues long. Combining the CDR3 with reference TRBV28 and TRBJ1-5 gives the whole variable domain DVKVTQSSRYLVKRTGEKVFLECVQDMDHENMFWYRQDPGLGLRLIYFSYDVKMKEKGDIPEGYSVSREKKERFSLILESASTNQTSMYLCVSGTGNQPQHFGDGTRLSIL.

This clonotype was detected ten times or more. The chain is built from TRBV6-5 and TRBJ2-1, with a possible D match to TRBD2 (6 bases). Germline V CDR1 and CDR2: MNHEY, SVGAGI. This CDR3 has 15 residues. V shed 0 bases and J shed 3 bases, with 9 bases lying between them. The DNA for the CDR3 is TGTGCCAGCAGTTACTCACCGGGAGTCTACAATGAGCAGTTCTTC. Translation: CASSYSPGVYNEQFF.

The genes are TRBV5-1 and TRBJ2-3; 8 nucleotides line up with TRBD2. There are 16 residues in the CDR3. Germline lookup yields CDR1 SGHRS and CDR2 YFSETQ. Losses at the gene ends were 1 base for V and 1 base for J; bases not matched to a gene: 5. The CDR3 region has the DNA TGCGCCAGCAGCTTGAGGAGCGGGAGTGGCACAGATACGCAGTATTTT. It is translated as CASSLRSGSGTDTQYF. The variable domain in full, completed from reference TRBV5-1 and TRBJ2-3, reads KAGVTQTPRYLIKTRGQQVTLSCSPISGHRSVSWYQQTPGQGLQFLFEYFSETQRNKGNFPGRFSGRQFSNSRSEMNVSTLELGDSALYLCASSLRSGSGTDTQYFGPGTRLTVL.

CDR3 in DNA: TGTGCCAGCAGTTACAACCAATACAATGAGCAGTTCTTC. Protein sequence: CASSYNQYNEQFF. The chain couples TRBV6-2 or TRBV6-3 to TRBJ2-1; D is unclear. There are 13 residues in the CDR3. Germline CDR1 MNHEY, CDR2 SVGEGT. V lost 2 bases and J 4 bases, leaving 6 bases between the germline ends.

This clonotype was seen more than once but under ten times. V usage is TRBV27 and J usage is TRBJ1-2, with 12 bases lining up with TRBD1. CDR1 and CDR2 (germline): MNHEY, SMNVEV (reference sequence). This CDR3 contains 16 residues. The junction had 13 bases not matched to a gene; V was cut back by 7 bases and J by 7 bases. This chain's CDR3 is CASTTRDRGRSFGYTF. The CDR3 bases are TGTGCCAGCACCACGCGGGACAGGGGGCGCTCATTTGGCTACACCTTC.

This clonotype occurred many times. V gene TRBV5-5 combines with J gene TRBJ2-1, with TRBD2 as a possible D gene (7 bases). This CDR3 region has 15 residues. V was trimmed by 6 bases and J by 3 bases, leaving 16 bases between them. Germline V gives CDR1 SGHKS, CDR2 YYEKEE (reference sequence). For the CDR3, the DNA is TGTGCCAGCACCGGAGGGGGGGGATTCTACAATGAGCAGTTCTTC. It codes for CASTGGGGFYNEQFF.

This clonotype occurred many times. This chain links TRBV5-1 with TRBJ1-4; 8 nucleotides match TRBD1. Germline V CDR1 and CDR2: SGHRS, YFSETQ. The CDR3 is 16 residues long. V shed 2 bases and J 5 bases; nucleotides not matched to a gene: 8. For the CDR3, the DNA is TGCGCCAGCAGCTTCAACCCCGCAGGGGGCAATGAAAAACTGTTTTTT. Protein sequence: CASSFNPAGGNEKLFF.

In its sample, this clonotype was seen many times. The chain recombines TRBV28 with TRBJ1-5; D unresolved. Germline V gene data show CDR1 as MDHEN and CDR2 as SYDVKM. The CDR3 has 14 amino acids. Trimming stripped 6 bases from V and 0 bases from J, with 9 bases between. CDR3 bases: TGTGCCAGCAGGATTTTGGATAGCAATCAGCCCCAGCATTTT. This translates into CASRILDSNQPQHF.

This clonotype appeared many times. This sequence joins TRBV29-1 and TRBJ2-3; D is possibly TRBD1 or TRBD2 (5 bases each). Trimming removed 7 bases from V and 6 bases from J, with 11 bases in between. The CDR3 loop spans 11 amino acids. CDR1 SQVTM and CDR2 ANQGSEA come from the germline V gene. The CDR3 region has the DNA TGCAGCGCGGGACCCGGGGATACGCAGTATTTT. Residues: CSAGPGDTQYF.